This TCR beta chain was identified during a study of cytomegalovirus exposure and HLA in healthy donors. Primers for the PCR totalled 60 Vbeta and 13 Jbeta. The table came from immunoSEQ multiplex PCR; TCRdb's copy has only in-frame clones and leaves some out. The table has hundreds of thousands of clones, roughly 90% seen once. Germline assignment: CDR1 SQVTM and CDR2 ANQGSEA. CDR3 length equals 12 residues. V was trimmed by 5 bases and J by 2 bases, leaving 9 bases between them. Sequenced sample: PBMCs. The TCR sequence derives from a young woman in good health and CMV-seronegative. This rearrangement joins TRBV29-1 to TRBJ2-5, with D possibly TRBD2 on 5 matching bases. The CDR3 DNA reads TGCAGCGTTAAGCTAGCTCAAGAGACCCAGTACTTC. Protein sequence: CSVKLAQETQYF.